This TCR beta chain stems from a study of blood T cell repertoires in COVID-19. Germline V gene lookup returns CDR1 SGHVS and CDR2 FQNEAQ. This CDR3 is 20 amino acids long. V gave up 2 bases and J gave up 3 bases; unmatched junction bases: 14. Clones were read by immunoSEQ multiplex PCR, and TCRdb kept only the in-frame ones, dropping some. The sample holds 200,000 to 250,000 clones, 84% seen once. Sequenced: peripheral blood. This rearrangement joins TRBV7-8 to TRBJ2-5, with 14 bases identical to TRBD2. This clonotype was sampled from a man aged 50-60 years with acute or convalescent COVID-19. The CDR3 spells CASSLLIPGLAGVGKETQYF. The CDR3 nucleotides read TGTGCCAGCAGCTTACTGATACCGGGACTAGCGGGAGTCGGGAAAGAGACCCAGTACTTC.